The present TCR beta chain was sequenced within a study of technical replicates of blood from a few donors. Sequenced by immunoSEQ multiplex PCR; TCRdb stores in-frame clones only, minus some. The sample shows around 80,000 clones, 94% of them seen only once. The clonotype originates from a human donor in good health. Sequencing was done on a sample of T cells isolated from PBMCs.

The CDR3 region has the DNA TGTGCCAGCAGCTTGATCACGGGACAGCTATCCGAAGCTTTCTTT. Protein sequence: CASSLITGQLSEAFF. This chain links TRBV11-2 with TRBJ1-1, with TRBD1 identical over 7 bases. Germline CDR1 and CDR2: SGHAT and FQNNGV. This CDR3 is 15 amino acids long. The V segment lost 3 bases and the J segment 8 bases; nucleotides outside the gene matches: 12. The full variable domain, rest sourced from reference TRBV11-2 and TRBJ1-1, is EAGVAQSPRYKIIEKRQSVAFWCNPISGHATLYWYQQILGQGPKLLIQFQNNGVVDDSQLPKDRFSAERLKGVDSTLKIQPAKLEDSAVYLCASSLITGQLSEAFFGQGTRLTVV.